This T cell receptor (beta chain) comes out of a study of T-cell memory formation after mild COVID-19. About the study: TCR clusters were largely donor specific. Study findings and constraints: Whether second-wave clones peaking at day 37 were SARS-CoV-2 specific went unconfirmed.

The CDR3 spans 14 residues. Trimming shortened V by 0 bases and J by 8 bases, and 13 bases separated the two germline ends. Germline CDR1 is LGHDT and CDR2 is YNNKEL (reference sequence). In TCRdb, the 5' RACE reads were re-called with MiXCR into one record per CDR3 protein. Here the sample spans hundreds of thousands of distinct CDR3 sequences, roughly 15% being singletons. At least ten counts were recorded for this clonotype. Its specificity is unknown. Source material: PBMCs or a T cell subset sorted from them (not recorded which). This receptor was obtained from a young man who had mild COVID-19 (a few samples of this study predate the infection). Cell type and time point are not known. V gene TRBV3-1 combines with J gene TRBJ1-2, with D unresolved. This CDR3 reads CASSQDSLYSGYTF. For the CDR3, the DNA is TGTGCCAGCAGCCAAGACAGTCTTTATAGCGGCTACACCTTC.